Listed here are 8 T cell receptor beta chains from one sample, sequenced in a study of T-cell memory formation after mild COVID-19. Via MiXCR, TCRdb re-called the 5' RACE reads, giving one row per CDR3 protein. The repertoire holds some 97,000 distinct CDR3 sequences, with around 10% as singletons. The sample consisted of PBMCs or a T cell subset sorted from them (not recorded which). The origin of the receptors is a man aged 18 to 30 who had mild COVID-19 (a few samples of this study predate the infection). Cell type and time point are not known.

The CDR3 DNA reads as TGTGCCAGCAGCTCCCCTGGGTTGGGGGTGGAAGGTCAGTTCTTC. Protein: CASSSPGLGVEGQFF. This rearrangement joins TRBV7-8 to TRBJ2-1; D tentatively reads TRBD1 or TRBD2 (5 bases each). Germline CDR1 SGHVS, CDR2 FQNEAQ. With 4 bases removed from V and 13 bases from J, the gap between germline ends came to 23 bases. This CDR3 comprises 15 residues.

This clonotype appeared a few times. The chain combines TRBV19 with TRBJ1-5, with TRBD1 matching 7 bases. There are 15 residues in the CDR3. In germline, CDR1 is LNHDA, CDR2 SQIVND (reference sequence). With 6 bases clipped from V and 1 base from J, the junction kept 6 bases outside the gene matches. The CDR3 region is CASSQTGLSNQPQHF. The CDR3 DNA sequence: TGTGCCAGTAGCCAGACAGGGCTGAGCAATCAGCCCCAGCATTTT.

Here the CDR3 DNA reads TGTGCCAGCAGCTTCCTACCAGGGAACCTAGCCAAAAACATTCAGTACTTC. Encoded protein: CASSFLPGNLAKNIQYF. This chain links TRBV7-2 with TRBJ2-4; D is perhaps TRBD1 (5 bases). CDR3 length: 17 amino acids. Germline-derived CDR1 and CDR2 are SGHTA and FQGNSA. The V gene lost 3 bases and the J gene lost 0 bases, with 15 bases spanning the gap.

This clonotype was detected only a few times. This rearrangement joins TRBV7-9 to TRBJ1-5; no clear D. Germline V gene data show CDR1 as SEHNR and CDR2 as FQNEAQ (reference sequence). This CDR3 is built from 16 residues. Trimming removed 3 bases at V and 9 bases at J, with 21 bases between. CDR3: CASSLARDGSLGPQHF. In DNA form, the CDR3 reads TGTGCCAGCAGCTTGGCCCGCGACGGTTCCCTTGGGCCCCAGCATTTT.

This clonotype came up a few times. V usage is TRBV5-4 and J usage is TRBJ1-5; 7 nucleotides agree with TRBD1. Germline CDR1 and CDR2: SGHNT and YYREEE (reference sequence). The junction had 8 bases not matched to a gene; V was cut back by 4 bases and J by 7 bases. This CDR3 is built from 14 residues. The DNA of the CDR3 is TGTGCCAGCAGCACCGACAGGGACGTGCAGCCCCAGCATTTT. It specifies CASSTDRDVQPQHF.

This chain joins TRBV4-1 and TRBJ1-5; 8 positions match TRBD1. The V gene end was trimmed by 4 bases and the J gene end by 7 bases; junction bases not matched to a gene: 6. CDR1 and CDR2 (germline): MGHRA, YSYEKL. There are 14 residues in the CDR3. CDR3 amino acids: CASSPHRGEQPQHF. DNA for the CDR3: TGCGCCAGCAGCCCCCACAGGGGGGAGCAGCCCCAGCATTTT.

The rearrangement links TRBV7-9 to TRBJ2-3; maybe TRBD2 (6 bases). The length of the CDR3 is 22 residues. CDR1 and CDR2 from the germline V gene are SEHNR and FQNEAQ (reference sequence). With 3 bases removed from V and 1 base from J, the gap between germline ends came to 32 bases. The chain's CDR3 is CASSFITKRVAIPYPGTDTQYF. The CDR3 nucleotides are TGTGCCAGCAGCTTTATCACCAAGCGGGTGGCGATCCCTTACCCCGGCACAGATACGCAGTATTTT.

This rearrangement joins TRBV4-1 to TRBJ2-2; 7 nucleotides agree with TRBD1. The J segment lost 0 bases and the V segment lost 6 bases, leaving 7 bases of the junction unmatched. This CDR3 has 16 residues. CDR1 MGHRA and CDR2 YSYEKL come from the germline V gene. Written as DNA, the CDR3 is TGCGCCAGCAGGCCTCTGGGACAGTCGAACACCGGGGAGCTGTTTTTT. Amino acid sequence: CASRPLGQSNTGELFF.